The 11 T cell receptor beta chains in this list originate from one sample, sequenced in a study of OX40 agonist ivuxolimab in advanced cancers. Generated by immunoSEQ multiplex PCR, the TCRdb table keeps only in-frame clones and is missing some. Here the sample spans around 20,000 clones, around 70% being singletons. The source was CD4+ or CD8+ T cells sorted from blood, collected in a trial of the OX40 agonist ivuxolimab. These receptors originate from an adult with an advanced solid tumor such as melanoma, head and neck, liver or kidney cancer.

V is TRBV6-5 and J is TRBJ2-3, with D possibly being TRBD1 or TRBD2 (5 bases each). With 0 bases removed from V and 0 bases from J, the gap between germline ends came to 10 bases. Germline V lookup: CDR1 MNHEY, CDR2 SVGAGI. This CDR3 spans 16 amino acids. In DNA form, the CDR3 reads TGTGCCAGCAGTTACTCCCCTTGGGGGAGCACAGATACGCAGTATTTT. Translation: CASSYSPWGSTDTQYF.

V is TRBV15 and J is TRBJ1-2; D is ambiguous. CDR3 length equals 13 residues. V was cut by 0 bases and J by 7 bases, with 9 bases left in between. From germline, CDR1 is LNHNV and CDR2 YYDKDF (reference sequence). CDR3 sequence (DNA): TGTGCCACCAGCAGAGATACCGGAGGTGGCTACACCTTC. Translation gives CATSRDTGGGYTF.

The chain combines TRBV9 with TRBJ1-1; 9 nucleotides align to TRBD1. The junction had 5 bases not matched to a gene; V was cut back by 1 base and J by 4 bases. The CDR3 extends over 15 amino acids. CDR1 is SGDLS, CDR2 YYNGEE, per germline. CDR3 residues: CASSVTGGASTEAFF. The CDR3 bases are TGTGCCAGCAGCGTAACAGGGGGCGCGAGCACTGAAGCTTTCTTT.

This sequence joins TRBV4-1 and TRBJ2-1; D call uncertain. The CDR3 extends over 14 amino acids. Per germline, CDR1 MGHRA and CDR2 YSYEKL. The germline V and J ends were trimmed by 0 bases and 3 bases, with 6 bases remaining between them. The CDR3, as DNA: TGCGCCAGCAGCCAAGATGCAGACTACAATGAGCAGTTCTTC. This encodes CASSQDADYNEQFF.

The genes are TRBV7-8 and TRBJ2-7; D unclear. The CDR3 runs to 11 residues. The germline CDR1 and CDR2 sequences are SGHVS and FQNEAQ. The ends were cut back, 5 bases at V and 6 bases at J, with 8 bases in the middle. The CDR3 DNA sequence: TGTGCCAGCAGCCCATTAGTCGAGCAGTACTTC. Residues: CASSPLVEQYF.

As DNA, the CDR3 is TGTGCCAGCAGAACTACAGGGGGCGCCTACAATGAGCAGTTCTTC. Residues: CASRTTGGAYNEQFF. The chain has TRBV6-5 and TRBJ2-1, with 9 bases aligning to TRBD1. J was trimmed by 2 bases and V by 6 bases; bases with no gene match: 5. In germline, CDR1 is MNHEY, CDR2 SVGAGI. The CDR3 has 15 residues.

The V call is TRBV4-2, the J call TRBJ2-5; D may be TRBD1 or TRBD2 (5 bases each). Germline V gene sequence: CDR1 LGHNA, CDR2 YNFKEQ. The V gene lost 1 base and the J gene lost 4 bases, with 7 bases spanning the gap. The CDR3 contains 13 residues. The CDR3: CASSQGGGETQYF. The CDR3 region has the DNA TGTGCCAGCAGCCAAGGTGGGGGAGAGACCCAGTACTTC.

This CDR3 reads CASSPSGGHYEQYF. DNA of the CDR3: TGTGCCAGCAGTCCTAGCGGGGGTCACTACGAGCAGTACTTC. The chain uses TRBV28 and TRBJ2-7, with TRBD2 matching over 10 bases. The germline CDR1 and CDR2 sequences are MDHEN and SYDVKM. The V and J ends lost 5 bases and 3 bases, in that order; junction bases with no gene match: 4. The CDR3 spans 14 residues.

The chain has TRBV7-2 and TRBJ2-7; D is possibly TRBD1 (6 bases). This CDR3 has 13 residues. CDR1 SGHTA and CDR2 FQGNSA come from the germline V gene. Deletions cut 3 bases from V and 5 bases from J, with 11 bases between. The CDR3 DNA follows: TGTGCCAGCAGCTTTTACAGGGTCCACGAGCAGTACTTC. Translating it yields CASSFYRVHEQYF. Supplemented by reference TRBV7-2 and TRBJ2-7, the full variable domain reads GAGVSQSPSNKVTEKGKDVELRCDPISGHTALYWYRQSLGQGLEFLIYFQGNSAPDKSGLPSDRFSAERTGGSVSTLTIQRTQQEDSAVYLCASSFYRVHEQYFGPGTRLTVT.

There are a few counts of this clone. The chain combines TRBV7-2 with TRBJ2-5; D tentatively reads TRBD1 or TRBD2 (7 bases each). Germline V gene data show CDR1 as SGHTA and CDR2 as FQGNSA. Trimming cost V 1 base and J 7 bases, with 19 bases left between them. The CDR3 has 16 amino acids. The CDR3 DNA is TGTGCCAGCAGCTTAGGACCAGGGGGGGACCGTGGGACCCAGTACTTC. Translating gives CASSLGPGGDRGTQYF.

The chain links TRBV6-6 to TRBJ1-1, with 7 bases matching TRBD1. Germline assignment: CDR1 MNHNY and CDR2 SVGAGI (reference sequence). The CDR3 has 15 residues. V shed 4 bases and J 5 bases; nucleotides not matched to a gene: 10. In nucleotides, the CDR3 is TGTGCCAGCAGTTCCCGACAGGGCGGTGCGACTGAAGCTTTCTTT. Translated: CASSSRQGGATEAFF.